The 29 T cell receptor beta chains reported below all come from one sample, sequenced in a study of blood T cell repertoires in COVID-19. The assay was immunoSEQ multiplex PCR, and TCRdb's table has in-frame clones only and misses some. The sample has roughly 200,000 clones; about four fifths are singletons. Sequencing used peripheral blood. These TCRs come from a man in his fifties or sixties with active or convalescent COVID-19.

The rearrangement links TRBV12-3 or TRBV12-4 to TRBJ1-3; D might be TRBD1 (5 bases). The CDR3 length is 13 residues. V lost 8 bases, J lost 4 bases, and 12 bases lay in between. The CDR3 sequence: CASLRQTGNTIYF. The CDR3 DNA is TGTGCCAGCTTAAGACAGACCGGAAACACCATATATTTT.

V is TRBV2 and J is TRBJ2-7, with 7 bases aligning to TRBD1. The junction had 5 bases not matched to a gene; V was cut back by 6 bases and J by 0 bases. CDR1 and CDR2 from the germline V gene are SNHLY and FYNNEI. This CDR3 has 14 amino acids. CDR3 region: CASRGTGASYEQYF. CDR3 sequence (DNA): TGTGCCAGCAGAGGTACAGGGGCCTCCTACGAGCAGTACTTC.

The chain joins TRBV14 to TRBJ1-4, with 8 bases fitting TRBD1. The CDR3 has 15 residues. The V gene's germline CDR1 is SGHDN and CDR2 FVKESK. J lost 8 bases, V lost 4 bases, and 9 bases had no gene match. The CDR3 sequence: CASSRSTGGGEKLFF. The CDR3 DNA reads as TGTGCCAGCAGCCGATCTACAGGGGGTGGCGAAAAACTGTTTTTT.

The chain recombines TRBV5-5 with TRBJ2-7, with 9 bases identical to TRBD2. The CDR3 consists of 15 residues. Germline V gene lookup returns CDR1 SGHKS and CDR2 YYEKEE (reference sequence). The junction had 3 bases not matched to a gene; V was cut back by 0 bases and J by 2 bases. CDR3 in amino acids: CASSLDGGGAYEQYF. CDR3 sequence (DNA): TGTGCCAGCAGCTTGGACGGCGGGGGGGCCTACGAGCAGTACTTC.

The chain has TRBV5-8 and TRBJ1-1; D is possibly TRBD1 (6 bases). CDR1 and CDR2 from the germline V gene are SGHTS and YDEGEE. The V end lost 0 bases, the J end lost 5 bases, and 11 bases lay between the germline ends. CDR3 length: 14 residues. Here the CDR3 reads CASSLDRDYTEAFF. CDR3 nucleotide sequence: TGTGCCAGCAGCTTGGACAGGGATTATACTGAAGCTTTCTTT.

The chain recombines TRBV6-1 with TRBJ1-6; TRBD1 aligns across 7 bases. V shed 3 bases and J 6 bases; nucleotides not matched to a gene: 5. Germline CDR1 is MNHNS and CDR2 is SASEGT. This CDR3 is 15 amino acids long. The CDR3 region has the DNA TGTGCCAGCAGTGAGGGGAGACAGGGTAATTCACCCCTCCACTTT. Protein product: CASSEGRQGNSPLHF.

The chain couples TRBV5-5 to TRBJ2-7; 7 bases map to TRBD1. Losses at the gene ends were 4 bases for V and 2 bases for J; bases not matched to a gene: 3. The CDR3 runs 13 residues. Germline assignment: CDR1 SGHKS and CDR2 YYEKEE (reference sequence). CDR3 sequence reads: CASSMDRTYEQYF. Here the CDR3 DNA reads TGTGCCAGCAGCATGGACAGGACCTACGAGCAGTACTTC.

J is TRBJ1-3 and V is TRBV10-3; 7 bases match TRBD1. This CDR3 has 16 amino acids. The V segment lost 3 bases and the J segment 0 bases; nucleotides outside the gene matches: 5. Germline V gives CDR1 ENHRY, CDR2 SYGVKD. CDR3 protein: CAISEPGTVSGNTIYF. DNA of the CDR3: TGTGCCATCAGTGAACCGGGGACAGTCTCTGGAAACACCATATATTTT.

The rearrangement uses TRBV6-5 and TRBJ1-1, with TRBD1 matching over 8 bases. Trimming removed 9 bases from V and 3 bases from J; junction bases left unmatched: 3. The CDR3 spans 12 residues. The germline CDR1 and CDR2 sequences are MNHEY and SVGAGI. CDR3 sequence reads: CASMTGDTEAFF. The CDR3 region has the DNA TGTGCCAGTATGACAGGGGACACTGAAGCTTTCTTT.

The genes are TRBV18 and TRBJ2-1, with 11 bases lining up with TRBD2. The CDR3 totals 16 residues. Germline trimming cut 0 bases from V and 4 bases from J; bases unmatched to any gene: 2. Per the germline V gene, CDR1 is KGHSH and CDR2 is LQKENI. The CDR3 nucleotides are TGTGCCAGCTCACCACCTAGCGGGGGGGCATACAATGAGCAGTTCTTC. This gives the protein CASSPPSGGAYNEQFF.

The chain carries TRBV29-1 and TRBJ1-1; D unresolved. Germline V gene data show CDR1 as SQVTM and CDR2 as ANQGSEA. V lost 6 bases, J lost 2 bases, and 16 bases lay in between. The CDR3 covers 14 residues. CDR3 sequence: CSVLGGRGNTEAFF. The CDR3 nucleotides are TGCAGCGTCCTAGGAGGGCGCGGAAACACTGAAGCTTTCTTT.

The CDR3 DNA sequence: TGTGCCAGTAGTATAGGATTTCAGTCCCACGAGCAGTACTTC. Amino acid sequence: CASSIGFQSHEQYF. The V call is TRBV19, the J call TRBJ2-7; D not resolved. This CDR3 region has 14 residues. V lost 1 base to trimming and J lost 5 bases, with 12 bases between them. In germline, CDR1 is LNHDA, CDR2 SQIVND (reference sequence).

The chain uses TRBV19 and TRBJ1-2, with 7 bases lining up with TRBD1. CDR1 is LNHDA, CDR2 SQIVND, per germline (reference sequence). V lost 5 bases and J lost 5; bases outside the gene matches: 5. The CDR3 sequence is 13 residues long. CDR3 nucleotides: TGTGCCAGTAGTTTTCGGGACAGTTATGGCTACACCTTC. Translation gives CASSFRDSYGYTF.

CDR3 bases: TGTGCCAGCAGCGCACCGACTAGCGGGGCAGATACGCAGTATTTT. It translates to CASSAPTSGADTQYF. The V and J genes are TRBV7-2 and TRBJ2-3, with TRBD2 identical over 11 bases. Germline V gives CDR1 SGHTA, CDR2 FQGNSA. After removal of 5 bases from V and 4 bases from J, the junction contained 5 bases not matched to a gene. CDR3 length: 15 residues. Based on the CDR3 plus reference TRBV7-2 and TRBJ2-3, the full variable domain is GAGVSQSPSNKVTEKGKDVELRCDPISGHTALYWYRQSLGQGLEFLIYFQGNSAPDKSGLPSDRFSAERTGGSVSTLTIQRTQQEDSAVYLCASSAPTSGADTQYFGPGTRLTVL.

The chain recombines TRBV11-3 with TRBJ2-3, with 8 bases aligning to TRBD1. Germline V lookup: CDR1 SGHNT, CDR2 YENEEA. CDR3 length: 16 amino acids. With 5 bases clipped from V and 1 base from J, the junction kept 8 bases outside the gene matches. Here the CDR3 reads CASSNRQGRGTDTQYF. CDR3 sequence (DNA): TGTGCCAGCAGCAATAGACAGGGGCGTGGCACAGATACGCAGTATTTT.

This chain links TRBV6-2 or TRBV6-3 with TRBJ1-1; D might be TRBD1 (6 bases). This CDR3 comprises 14 residues. V gave up 5 bases and J gave up 4 bases, with 14 bases separating them. Germline CDR1 reads MNHEY; CDR2 reads SVGEGT. The CDR3 sequence: CASSLTGYGTEAFF. In DNA, the CDR3 is TGTGCCAGCAGTCTCACAGGGTATGGCACTGAAGCTTTCTTT.

The chain carries TRBV7-9 and TRBJ1-1; weak D call: TRBD1 (5 bases). The CDR3 is 14 residues long. Trimming removed 2 bases from V and 1 base from J, with 8 bases in between. CDR1 and CDR2 (germline): SEHNR, FQNEAQ (reference sequence). CDR3 sequence (DNA): TGTGCCAGCAGCTTAAGGCAGGGGAACACTGAAGCTTTCTTT. It translates to CASSLRQGNTEAFF.

This rearrangement joins TRBV28 to TRBJ1-4; D not certain. The CDR3 sequence is 15 residues long. V was shortened by 6 bases and J by 4 bases, with 15 bases between the two germline ends. Germline lookup yields CDR1 MDHEN and CDR2 SYDVKM. The CDR3 coding sequence is TGTGCCAGCAGCCTGGGCGGGAACCGTAATGAAAAACTGTTTTTT. This translates into CASSLGGNRNEKLFF. The entire variable domain, with the rest obtained from reference TRBV28 and TRBJ1-4, is as follows: DVKVTQSSRYLVKRTGEKVFLECVQDMDHENMFWYRQDPGLGLRLIYFSYDVKMKEKGDIPEGYSVSREKKERFSLILESASTNQTSMYLCASSLGGNRNEKLFFGSGTQLSVL.

About this clone itself: The same CDR3 is also encoded by other DNA sequences in this sample. The rearrangement links TRBV18 to TRBJ2-1; 11 bases align to TRBD2. Trimming cost V 3 bases and J 7 bases; bases outside gene matches: 2. CDR1 KGHSH and CDR2 LQKENI come from the germline V gene. The CDR3 contains 14 residues. The CDR3 sequence: CASSPSGGANEQFF. The CDR3 DNA reads TGTGCCAGCTCACCTAGCGGGGGGGCGAATGAGCAGTTCTTC.

J is TRBJ2-3 and V is TRBV2, with TRBD2 matching over 11 bases. The CDR3 contains 18 residues. Losses at the gene ends were 7 bases for V and 0 bases for J; bases not matched to a gene: 12. CDR1 is SNHLY, CDR2 FYNNEI, per germline. The CDR3 coding sequence is TGTGCCAGCAAGGCCCTAGCGGGGGGCGTGTTTAGCACAGATACGCAGTATTTT. Translation: CASKALAGGVFSTDTQYF.

This chain links TRBV5-5 with TRBJ2-5; 7 nucleotides agree with TRBD2. V shed 4 bases, J shed 1 base, and the junction held 7 bases outside the gene matches. Germline V gene lookup returns CDR1 SGHKS and CDR2 YYEKEE (reference sequence). The CDR3 has 15 residues. Written as DNA, the CDR3 is TGTGCCAGCAGCCGGGGGGTAACTGTCCAAGAGACCCAGTACTTC. Translating it yields CASSRGVTVQETQYF.

V is TRBV19 and J is TRBJ1-1; D is perhaps TRBD1 (6 bases). The V gene's germline CDR1 is LNHDA and CDR2 SQIVND (reference sequence). The CDR3 sequence is 12 residues long. V dropped 6 bases and J dropped 5 bases, with 10 bases sitting between them. CDR3 loop: CASRNRATEAFF. Written as DNA, the CDR3 is TGTGCCAGTAGGAACAGGGCTACTGAAGCTTTCTTT.

The chain couples TRBV30 to TRBJ1-4, with D possibly being TRBD1 (5 bases). The V end lost 3 bases, the J end lost 13 bases, and 15 bases lay between the germline ends. The CDR3 sequence is 12 residues long. Germline-derived CDR1 and CDR2 are GTSNPN and SVGIG (reference sequence). CDR3 amino acids: CAWSWRGTGLFF. The CDR3 nucleotides are TGTGCCTGGAGCTGGCGGGGGACCGGACTGTTTTTT.

The chain carries TRBV27 and TRBJ2-3, with 7 positions matching TRBD2. The CDR3 sequence is 16 residues long. In germline, CDR1 is MNHEY, CDR2 SMNVEV (reference sequence). The junction had 11 bases not matched to a gene; V was cut back by 3 bases and J by 5 bases. This chain's CDR3 is CASSLLIPGRGDTQYF. The CDR3 coding sequence is TGTGCCAGCAGTTTGTTAATACCGGGGAGGGGAGATACGCAGTATTTT.

The rearrangement uses TRBV6-2 or TRBV6-3 and TRBJ2-5, with D possibly being TRBD1 (6 bases). The V end lost 4 bases, the J end lost 4 bases, and 10 bases lay between the germline ends. Germline V gene data show CDR1 as MNHEY and CDR2 as SVGEGT. CDR3 length: 13 amino acids. Here the CDR3 DNA reads TGTGCCAGCAGTTTCAGGGGAACAGAGACCCAGTACTTC. Translating it yields CASSFRGTETQYF.

This clone was detected only a few times. V and J are TRBV5-1 and TRBJ1-4, with TRBD1 as a possible D gene (6 bases). Germline CDR1 is SGHRS and CDR2 is YFSETQ. The V and J ends lost 8 bases and 5 bases respectively, with 13 bases between them. The CDR3 runs to 13 residues. DNA of the CDR3: TGCGCCAGTCAGGGGCACTACAATGAAAAACTGTTTTTT. Its protein product is CASQGHYNEKLFF.

The chain links TRBV14 to TRBJ1-1; D not resolved. The CDR3 contains 13 residues. From germline, CDR1 is SGHDN and CDR2 FVKESK. Trimming shortened V by 2 bases and J by 2 bases, and 6 bases separated the two germline ends. The CDR3, as DNA: TGTGCCAGCAGCCAACAGGTTAACACTGAAGCTTTCTTT. It codes for CASSQQVNTEAFF.

The chain uses TRBV9 and TRBJ1-1, with 7 bases aligning to TRBD1. From germline, CDR1 is SGDLS and CDR2 YYNGEE. V gave up 3 bases and J gave up 0 bases; unmatched junction bases: 5. CDR3 length: 15 amino acids. For the CDR3, the DNA is TGTGCCAGCAGCGCCTGGGACAGAGTGAACACTGAAGCTTTCTTT. Encoded protein: CASSAWDRVNTEAFF.

J is TRBJ1-1 and V is TRBV5-1; 7 nucleotides match TRBD1. The CDR3 runs 13 residues. Per the germline V gene, CDR1 is SGHRS and CDR2 is YFSETQ. V lost 4 bases, J lost 3 bases, and 3 bases stayed unmatched. CDR3 amino acids: CASSITGDTEAFF. CDR3 sequence (DNA): TGCGCCAGCAGCATCACAGGGGACACTGAAGCTTTCTTT. Full variable domain (missing parts from reference TRBV5-1 and TRBJ1-1): KAGVTQTPRYLIKTRGQQVTLSCSPISGHRSVSWYQQTPGQGLQFLFEYFSETQRNKGNFPGRFSGRQFSNSRSEMNVSTLELGDSALYLCASSITGDTEAFFGQGTRLTVV.